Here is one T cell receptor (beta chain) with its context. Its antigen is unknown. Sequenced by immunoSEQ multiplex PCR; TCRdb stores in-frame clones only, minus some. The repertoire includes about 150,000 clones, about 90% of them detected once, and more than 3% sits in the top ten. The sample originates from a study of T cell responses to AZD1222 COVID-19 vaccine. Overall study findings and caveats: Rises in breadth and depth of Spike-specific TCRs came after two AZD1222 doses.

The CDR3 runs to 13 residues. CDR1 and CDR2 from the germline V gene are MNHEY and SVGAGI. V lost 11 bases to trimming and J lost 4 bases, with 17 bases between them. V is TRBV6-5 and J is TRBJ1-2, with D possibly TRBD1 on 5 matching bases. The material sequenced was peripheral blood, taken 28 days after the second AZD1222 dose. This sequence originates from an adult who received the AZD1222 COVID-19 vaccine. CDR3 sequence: CAARAQEAYGYTF. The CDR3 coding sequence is TGTGCCGCAAGGGCACAGGAGGCCTATGGCTACACCTTC.